A single sample is the source of the 5 T cell receptor beta chains below, sequenced in a study of T cell responses to AZD1222 COVID-19 vaccine. Generated by immunoSEQ multiplex PCR, the TCRdb table keeps only in-frame clones and is missing some. Among about 160,000 clones listed, roughly 90% were seen once. Sequenced here: peripheral blood, sampled on day 0 of AZD1222 vaccination. These receptor sequences come from an adult in good health.

The chain couples TRBV29-1 to TRBJ2-1; perhaps D is TRBD1 or TRBD2 (5 bases each). Germline CDR1 SQVTM, CDR2 ANQGSEA. Between the trimmed V and J ends, which lost 3 bases and 9 bases, there was a span of 15 bases. The CDR3 contains 13 residues. CDR3 sequence reads: CSVERQGVIEQFF. CDR3 DNA sequence: TGCAGCGTTGAGCGGCAGGGAGTAATTGAGCAGTTCTTC.

This clone was counted a few times. CDR3 coding DNA: TGTGCCACTAGCGGGGGGTACGAGCAGTACTTC. Translated, it gives CATSGGYEQYF. This sequence joins TRBV24-1 and TRBJ2-7; TRBD2 agrees at 10 bases. CDR1 and CDR2 (germline): KGHDR, SFDVKD. The CDR3 loop spans 11 amino acids. V was pared by 10 bases and J by 4 bases, with 0 bases of the junction left unmatched.

The rearrangement links TRBV2 to TRBJ1-4; possibly TRBD1 for D (6 bases). Trimming removed 7 bases from V and 3 bases from J, with 12 bases in between. The CDR3 is made up of 14 amino acids. CDR1 and CDR2 (germline): SNHLY, FYNNEI. In DNA form, the CDR3 reads TGTGCCAGCACGACGGGGGCGTCTAATGAAAAACTGTTTTTT. Translation gives CASTTGASNEKLFF.

The chain uses TRBV3-1 (or the pseudogene TRBV3-2) and TRBJ2-7, with 14 nucleotides matching TRBD2. CDR1 is LGHDT, CDR2 YNNKEL, per germline (reference sequence). Unmatched junction bases numbered 8, after V lost 1 base and J lost 6 bases. The CDR3 is 17 amino acids. CDR3 sequence (DNA): TGTGCCAGCAGCCAAGGTCTGACTAGCGGGGGGGCATCCGAGCAGTACTTC. Translated, it gives CASSQGLTSGGASEQYF.

The chain uses TRBV4-2 and TRBJ1-5, with D perhaps matching TRBD1 (6 bases). The J call is uncertain, as TRBJ2-3 better fits the DNA end. In germline, CDR1 is LGHNA, CDR2 YNFKEQ. The CDR3 spans 17 residues. This CDR3 reads CASSQDMTGPLNQPQYF. The CDR3 nucleotides read TGTGCCAGCAGCCAAGATATGACAGGCCCTCTCAATCAGCCCCAGTATTTT.